The 5 T cell receptor beta chains reported below all come from one sample, sequenced in a study of cytomegalovirus exposure and HLA in healthy donors. Using immunoSEQ multiplex PCR, the repertoire was profiled, and TCRdb retains in-frame clones only, with some absent. Of over 45,000 clones in the sample, roughly nine tenths were seen once. Material for sequencing was PBMCs. Receptor source: a man in his late teens or twenties in good health and CMV-seronegative.

This rearrangement joins TRBV19 to TRBJ2-7, with TRBD1 matching over 11 bases. Germline trimming cut 5 bases from V and 5 bases from J; bases unmatched to any gene: 14. The CDR3 has 17 amino acids. CDR1 is LNHDA and CDR2 is SQIVND in the germline V gene (reference sequence). CDR3 amino acids: CASSPRPRTGGRNEQYF. The DNA of the CDR3 is TGTGCCAGTAGTCCCCGCCCCCGGACAGGGGGCCGGAACGAGCAGTACTTC.

J is TRBJ2-3 and V is TRBV18; tentative D call: TRBD2 (5 bases). CDR1 and CDR2 from the germline V gene are KGHSH and LQKENI. Trimming pared 3 bases from V and 0 bases from J, leaving 13 bases between. This CDR3 region has 16 residues. In DNA, the CDR3 is TGTGCCAGCTCACCGGACCGAGCGGATAGCACAGATACGCAGTATTTT. Translation gives CASSPDRADSTDTQYF.

The chain has TRBV9 and TRBJ2-2, with 8 bases fitting TRBD1. Germline lookup yields CDR1 SGDLS and CDR2 YYNGEE. The CDR3 totals 14 residues. With V trimmed by 2 bases and J by 5 bases, 2 bases remained unmatched. The CDR3 region has the DNA TGTGCCAGCAGCGTCAGGGGGCGAACCGGGGAGCTGTTTTTT. Translating gives CASSVRGRTGELFF.

The rearrangement links TRBV28 to TRBJ2-1, with D perhaps matching TRBD2 (6 bases). Between the trimmed V and J ends, which lost 4 bases and 10 bases, there was a span of 11 bases. Germline-derived CDR1 and CDR2 are MDHEN and SYDVKM. The length of the CDR3 is 12 residues. The CDR3 sequence: CASSSWEEEQFF. CDR3 coding DNA: TGTGCCAGCAGTTCGTGGGAGGAGGAGCAGTTCTTC.

The chain has TRBV4-3 and TRBJ2-5; a possible D gene is TRBD1 (5 bases). CDR3 length: 16 amino acids. The V end was cut by 0 bases, the J end by 5 bases, with 16 bases between. Germline CDR1 reads LGHNA; CDR2 reads YSLEER. DNA of the CDR3: TGCGCCAGCAGCCAAGATCTTAAGGCAGGGTGGGAGACCCAGTACTTC. Protein sequence: CASSQDLKAGWETQYF.